The TCR beta chain under discussion was sequenced for a study of chemoradiotherapy in HPV16-positive cancers. Study context: Functional T-cell assays on a couple of HPV16-positive patients' cells defined candidate HPV-specific clones and common TCR motifs.

Generated by immunoSEQ multiplex PCR, the TCRdb table keeps only in-frame clones and is missing some. The table has 9,500 to 15,000 clones, 78% seen once. Samples were taken several times over chemoradiotherapy. Of note for this clone: The antigen remains unidentified.

General study results and limits: During treatment, candidate HPV-specific clones and E7-related motifs expanded in tumor.

CDR3 length: 16 amino acids. Germline loops: CDR1 SGHTS, CDR2 YDEGEE. Trimming cost V 1 base and J 4 bases, with 17 bases left between them. This sequence originates from a human donor with HPV-associated anogenital cancer. Sampling was performed from a patient who underwent chemoradiotherapy. The rearrangement links TRBV5-8 to TRBJ1-2; D not certain. The CDR3 DNA reads as TGTGCCAGCAGCTTGCTGTCCCGAGTCCAGAGCTATGGCTACACCTTC. Its translation is CASSLLSRVQSYGYTF.